The 30 T cell receptor beta chains in this list originate from one sample, sequenced in a study of metastatic and nonmetastatic thyroid tumors. No treatment of any kind had been given to any patient before thyroid surgery. MiXCR was used by TCRdb to re-call the PCR reads. The table lists approximately 90,000 clones, 7.5% to 9% of them singletons. The material sequenced was blood. Receptors originate from a female donor with papillary thyroid cancer or a benign thyroid nodule (not recorded which). Some clones in this sample may be carry-over from other donors' samples.

This clone was observed at least ten times. This rearrangement joins TRBV18 to TRBJ2-3; perhaps TRBD1 as D (5 bases). Germline-derived CDR1 and CDR2 are KGHSH and LQKENI. The CDR3 covers 14 residues. Trimming removed 0 bases from V and 7 bases from J, with 11 bases in between. The DNA for the CDR3 is TGTGCCAGCTCACCACCGGTAGGGGCACATACGCAGTATTTT. Translated, it gives CASSPPVGAHTQYF.

The J gene is TRBJ1-5, the V gene TRBV5-1, with unresolved D. The CDR3 length is 13 residues. V was clipped by 0 bases and J by 9 bases, with 10 bases between them. The germline V gene has CDR1 SGHRS and CDR2 YFSETQ. CDR3 loop: CASSLGTAWPQHF. The CDR3 DNA follows: TGCGCCAGCAGCTTGGGGACCGCCTGGCCCCAGCATTTT.

Regarding this clone: Just one base apart from a much larger clone, this may be a read error. The chain uses TRBV10-3 and TRBJ1-1, with TRBD1 matching over 8 bases. The V and J ends lost 4 bases and 3 bases, in that order; junction bases with no gene match: 10. CDR1 and CDR2 from the germline V gene are ENHRY and SYGVKD. The CDR3 length is 16 residues. The CDR3 reads CAISGSPVQGDTEAFF. CDR3 bases: TGTGCCATCAGTGGATCGCCGGTACAGGGGGACACTGAAGCTTTCTTT.

There are many counts of this clone. The rearrangement links TRBV5-1 to TRBJ1-3; weak D call: TRBD1 (5 bases). The germline V gene has CDR1 SGHRS and CDR2 YFSETQ. CDR3 length: 16 amino acids. V lost 3 bases to trimming and J lost 0 bases, with 13 bases between them. CDR3: CASSWGGQDSGNTIYF. CDR3 coding DNA: TGCGCCAGCAGCTGGGGGGGTCAGGACTCTGGAAACACCATATATTTT.

Ten or more counts support this clone. One end of the junction does not line up with germline, which may come from a read error. The chain carries TRBV6-1 and TRBJ1-2; 8 bases agree with TRBD1. CDR3 size: 13 residues. Germline loops: CDR1 MNHNS, CDR2 SASEGT. CDR3 sequence: CASSEAYLDRASF. CDR3 nucleotides: TGTGCCAGCAGTGAAGCTTATCTGGACAGGGCGAGCTTC.

This clone was picked up a small number of times. The rearrangement uses TRBV5-6 and TRBJ2-5, with D possibly called TRBD1 or TRBD2 (5 bases each). The V and J ends lost 4 bases and 5 bases respectively, with 15 bases between them. Germline CDR1 SGHDT, CDR2 YYEEEE. CDR3 size: 14 residues. The CDR3 region is CASSQYGGAETQYF. CDR3 bases: TGTGCCAGCAGCCAGTATGGGGGTGCGGAGACCCAGTACTTC. Using reference TRBV5-6 and TRBJ2-5 for the parts outside the CDR3, the full variable domain is DAGVTQSPTHLIKTRGQQVTLRCSPKSGHDTVSWYQQALGQGPQFIFQYYEEEERQRGNFPDRFSGHQFPNYSSELNVNALLLGDSALYLCASSQYGGAETQYFGPGTRLLVL.

This clone was seen a handful of times. The V gene is TRBV12-5, the J gene TRBJ1-3; tentative D call: TRBD1 (6 bases). Germline V gene lookup returns CDR1 LGHNT and CDR2 FRNRAP. The CDR3 extends over 16 amino acids. V was trimmed by 1 base and J by 0 bases, leaving 10 bases between them. The CDR3 coding sequence is TGTGCTAGTGGTTTGGGGCAGGGGTACTCTGGAAACACCATATATTTT. Translated: CASGLGQGYSGNTIYF.

This clone was seen at least ten times. V is TRBV5-1 and J is TRBJ2-2; D could derive from TRBD1 or TRBD2 (6 bases each). Germline V gives CDR1 SGHRS, CDR2 YFSETQ. The CDR3 has 16 residues. Trimming shortened V by 2 bases and J by 6 bases, and 17 bases separated the two germline ends. CDR3 in DNA: TGCGCCAGCAGCTTAAGGGGGAGGCGCGGTTCCGGGGAGCTGTTTTTT. Its protein product is CASSLRGRRGSGELFF. Supplemented by reference TRBV5-1 and TRBJ2-2, the full variable domain reads KAGVTQTPRYLIKTRGQQVTLSCSPISGHRSVSWYQQTPGQGLQFLFEYFSETQRNKGNFPGRFSGRQFSNSRSEMNVSTLELGDSALYLCASSLRGRRGSGELFFGEGSRLTVL.

Ten or more counts support this clone. The V gene is TRBV2, the J gene TRBJ2-5, with D perhaps matching TRBD1 (6 bases). V was clipped by 10 bases and J by 0 bases, with 15 bases between them. The CDR3 covers 14 residues. CDR1 and CDR2 (germline): SNHLY, FYNNEI. This chain's CDR3 is CATRGQSYQETQYF. The CDR3 DNA reads TGTGCCACCCGAGGACAGAGCTACCAAGAGACCCAGTACTTC.

This clone was seen ten or more times. The J gene is TRBJ1-1, the V gene TRBV27, with a possible D match to TRBD1 (5 bases). Deletions cut 6 bases from V and 1 base from J, with 12 bases between. From germline, CDR1 is MNHEY and CDR2 SMNVEV (reference sequence). This CDR3 is built from 14 residues. CDR3: CASRRDPTNTEAFF. The CDR3 DNA sequence: TGTGCCAGCAGGAGGGACCCGACGAACACTGAAGCTTTCTTT.

This clone was found many times. The chain carries TRBV4-2 and TRBJ2-1, with TRBD2 matching over 12 bases. The ends lost 6 bases at V and 10 bases at J; junction bases unmatched: 13. The V gene's germline CDR1 is LGHNA and CDR2 YNFKEQ. This CDR3 is 16 amino acids long. The DNA for the CDR3 is TGTGCCAGCAGACATGGTACAGGACTAGCGGGGATGGAGCAGTTCTTC. Translated: CASRHGTGLAGMEQFF.

This clone showed up many times. One end of the junction is discordant with germline, which a read error may explain. The CDR3 is CASSFQIWSGSTIYF. As DNA, the CDR3 is TGTGCCAGCAGTTTCCAGATTTGGTCTGGAAGCACCATATATTTT. This chain joins TRBV28 and TRBJ1-3; the D is unclear. This CDR3 has 15 amino acids. Germline CDR1 MDHEN, CDR2 SYDVKM.

This clone was counted between two and nine times. This could be a read error, since a much larger clone is one nucleotide away. Other nucleotide sequences in the sample specify the same CDR3. V is TRBV5-4 and J is TRBJ1-2, with 10 nucleotides matching TRBD1. The CDR3 loop spans 14 amino acids. The ends lost 4 bases at V and 4 bases at J; junction bases unmatched: 4. Per the germline V gene, CDR1 is SGHNT and CDR2 is YYREEE (reference sequence). The CDR3 coding sequence is TGTGCCAGCAGCAGGACAGGGGGGGGCTATGGCTACACCTTC. Protein sequence: CASSRTGGGYGYTF. Complete variable domain (other parts from reference TRBV5-4 and TRBJ1-2): ETGVTQSPTHLIKTRGQQVTLRCSSQSGHNTVSWYQQALGQGPQFIFQYYREEENGRGNFPPRFSGLQFPNYSSELNVNALELDDSALYLCASSRTGGGYGYTFGSGTRLTVV.

This clone has only a few counts. The chain is built from TRBV11-3 and TRBJ2-3, with D perhaps matching TRBD1 or TRBD2 (6 bases each). Trimming left V 3 bases short and J 5 bases short, with 12 bases between. The CDR3 runs 14 residues. From germline, CDR1 is SGHNT and CDR2 YENEEA. As DNA, the CDR3 is TGTGCCAGCAGCTTCTCGGGGGCAGGAGATACGCAGTATTTT. Protein product: CASSFSGAGDTQYF.

On this clone itself: The conserved closing phenylalanine or tryptophan is absent in this CDR3, likely reflecting a read error. The DNA is omitted, as the CDR3 cannot be located on it reliably, and the CDR3 follows TCRdb's listing. The CDR3 reads CSASRVPESRRAM. The rearrangement joins TRBV20-1 to TRBJ2-1; the listed D gene, TRBD2, was not tested against the DNA. Germline assignment: CDR1 DFQATT and CDR2 SNEGSKA (reference sequence). The CDR3 region is 13 residues in length, termini included.

Remarks on this clone: This sequence may be a read error, since a much larger clone differs from it by one base. The chain uses TRBV2 and TRBJ2-1; D is unclear. The CDR3 loop spans 14 amino acids. The germline gives CDR1 SNHLY, CDR2 FYNNEI. The CDR3 bases are TGTGCCAGCAGTGGAAACCCATACTCCAATGGGCAGTTCTTC. Residues: CASSGNPYSNGQFF.

This clone was recorded at least ten times. V and J are TRBV7-9 and TRBJ1-1; no clear D gene. V was shortened by 3 bases and J by 1 base, with 12 bases between the two germline ends. The CDR3 runs to 15 residues. Germline assignment: CDR1 SEHNR and CDR2 FQNEAQ (reference sequence). This chain's CDR3 is CASSFWTIGNTEAFF. The CDR3 region has the DNA TGTGCCAGCAGCTTCTGGACGATAGGGAACACTGAAGCTTTCTTT.

CDR3 in amino acids: CASSLPGQGLHF. The CDR3 region has the DNA TGTGCCAGCAGCCTACCCGGACAGGGCCTCCACTTT. This sequence joins TRBV7-9 and TRBJ1-6; 8 bases fit TRBD1. Germline V lookup: CDR1 SEHNR, CDR2 FQNEAQ (reference sequence). CDR3 size: 12 residues. V trimming: 5 bases; J trimming: 15 bases; junction bases outside the gene matches: 6. The full variable domain, its missing parts supplied by reference TRBV7-9 and TRBJ1-6, is DTGVSQNPRHKITKRGQNVTFRCDPISEHNRLYWYRQTLGQGPEFLTYFQNEAQLEKSRLLSDRFSAERPKGSFSTLEIQRTEQGDSAMYLCASSLPGQGLHFGNGTRLTVT.

This clone was recorded many times. The chain links TRBV6-1 to TRBJ1-1; D is unresolved. V gave up 7 bases and J gave up 13 bases, with 19 bases separating them. The CDR3 consists of 12 residues. The V gene's germline CDR1 is MNHNS and CDR2 SASEGT. DNA for the CDR3: TGTGCCAGCAAGGTGAAGGCCACAACCGGTTTCTTT. The encoded protein is CASKVKATTGFF.

This clone was observed many times. V is TRBV6-1 and J is TRBJ1-2, with TRBD1 identical over 7 bases. Germline V gives CDR1 MNHNS, CDR2 SASEGT. Germline trimming cut 8 bases from V and 1 base from J; bases unmatched to any gene: 13. There are 16 residues in the CDR3. The CDR3 DNA sequence: TGTGCCAGCGTCACCCCGGTGGGACAGAATAACTATGGCTACACCTTC. This sequence encodes CASVTPVGQNNYGYTF.

This chain joins TRBV18 and TRBJ2-7; D remains unclear. The V end lost 3 bases, the J end lost 4 bases, and 16 bases lay between the germline ends. CDR1 and CDR2 from the germline V gene are KGHSH and LQKENI. CDR3 size: 15 residues. This CDR3 reads CASSPGATGSYEQYF. CDR3 nucleotide sequence: TGTGCCAGCTCACCTGGCGCCACTGGATCTTACGAGCAGTACTTC.

This clone was counted ten times or more. The chain combines TRBV19 with TRBJ1-6, with D maybe TRBD1 (5 bases). The germline CDR1 and CDR2 sequences are LNHDA and SQIVND (reference sequence). The CDR3 is 14 amino acids. Trimming took 5 bases from V and 11 from J, leaving 16 bases between them. The CDR3 coding sequence is TGTGCCAGTAGTCGAAGTAGCAGGGACCCACCCCTCCACTTT. This encodes CASSRSSRDPPLHF.

Of note for this clone: The DNA is omitted, as the CDR3 cannot be located on it reliably, and the CDR3 follows TCRdb's listing. V and J are TRBV7-5 and TRBJ2-3; the table's TRBD1 call for D was not verified on the DNA. TRBV7-5 represents a pseudogene. The CDR3 comprises 21 residues, both ends counted. The CDR3 is CTSVPDDSRGYKGKCTDTQYF.

The CDR3 coding sequence is TGTGCCTGGAGCGTACAGGGTCCCCTCTATGGCTACACCTTC. This sequence encodes CAWSVQGPLYGYTF. The V and J genes are TRBV30 and TRBJ1-2; D is perhaps TRBD1 (6 bases). This CDR3 contains 14 residues. Per the germline V gene, CDR1 is GTSNPN and CDR2 is SVGIG (reference sequence). Trimming took 3 bases from V and 4 from J, leaving 15 bases between them.

With regard to this clone: Possible read error: a much larger clone is one base away. The chain couples TRBV5-4 to TRBJ1-1; D remains unclear. The CDR3 runs 14 residues. Germline CDR1 SGHNT, CDR2 YYREEE (reference sequence). V was trimmed by 5 bases and J by 4 bases, leaving 15 bases between them. This chain's CDR3 is CASRTRGWPTEAFF. In DNA form, the CDR3 reads TGTGCCAGCAGAACCCGTGGGTGGCCCACTGAAGCTTTCTTT.

On this clone: This may arise from a read error, as a much more abundant clone is one base away. The rearrangement links TRBV12-3 or TRBV12-4 to TRBJ2-2, with D unclear. The CDR3 is 13 residues long. The DNA of the CDR3 is TGTACCAGCAGTTTTCGGAACACCGGGGAGCTGTTTTTT. Its protein is CTSSFRNTGELFF.

At least ten counts were recorded for this clone. This chain joins TRBV4-1 and TRBJ2-2; D may be TRBD1 (6 bases). Germline loops: CDR1 MGHRA, CDR2 YSYEKL. Trimming removed 4 bases at V and 0 bases at J, with 12 bases between. The CDR3 consists of 16 residues. CDR3 nucleotide sequence: TGCGCCAGCAGCCCGACAGGACCCGCGAACACCGGGGAGCTGTTTTTT. This encodes CASSPTGPANTGELFF.

The sample holds many counts of this clone. The same CDR3 is also encoded by other DNA sequences in this sample. V gene TRBV7-9 combines with J gene TRBJ2-3; possibly TRBD2 for D (5 bases). The germline V and J ends were trimmed by 5 bases and 1 base, with 7 bases remaining between them. CDR1 SEHNR and CDR2 FQNEAQ come from the germline V gene (reference sequence). There are 13 residues in the CDR3. The CDR3: CASSLGGTDTQYF. The CDR3 DNA is TGTGCCAGCAGCCTCGGGGGCACAGATACGCAGTATTTT.

This clone was detected ten times or more. The chain recombines TRBV4-2 with TRBJ2-3; 10 positions match TRBD2. CDR1 is LGHNA, CDR2 YNFKEQ, per germline. Unmatched junction bases numbered 4, after V lost 0 bases and J lost 4 bases. The CDR3 has 16 residues. The CDR3 loop reads CASSQEASGGADTQYF. The CDR3 nucleotides read TGTGCCAGCAGCCAAGAAGCTAGCGGGGGCGCAGATACGCAGTATTTT.

This clone was found a few times. The V gene is TRBV4-1, the J gene TRBJ2-5; possibly TRBD1 for D (5 bases). The germline V gene encodes CDR1 MGHRA and CDR2 YSYEKL. This CDR3 has 19 amino acids. V lost 0 bases to trimming and J lost 1 base, with 21 bases between them. CDR3: CASSQDERGDFEIQETQYF. The CDR3 DNA sequence: TGCGCCAGCAGCCAAGATGAAAGGGGCGATTTCGAGATCCAAGAGACCCAGTACTTC.